This T cell receptor beta chain originates from a study of shared clonotypes between healthy human individuals. About this clone itself: As yet, its antigen is unknown.

From germline, CDR1 is MNHEY and CDR2 SMNVEV (reference sequence). V lost 0 bases and J 2 bases, leaving 8 bases between the germline ends. This CDR3 has 16 residues. Study-level findings and limits: A reduction in generation probabilities was seen for non-shared clonotypes relative to those shared by all four donors.

Some clones are missing from TCRdb's copy, which holds only in-frame ones; the method was immunoSEQ multiplex PCR. The sample lists millions of clones, approximately 93% occurring once. This clonotype was sampled from a man younger than 30 in good health. Some clones in this sample may be carry-over from other donors' samples. The chain uses TRBV27 and TRBJ2-6, with a weak D call TRBD2 (6 bases). Sequenced input: naive CD4+ T cells from PBMCs. As for subset: CD45RA+ positively selected. This chain's CDR3 is CASSLSRGPGANVLTF. CDR3 nucleotide sequence: TGTGCCAGCAGTTTATCGCGGGGCCCTGGGGCCAACGTCCTGACTTTC.